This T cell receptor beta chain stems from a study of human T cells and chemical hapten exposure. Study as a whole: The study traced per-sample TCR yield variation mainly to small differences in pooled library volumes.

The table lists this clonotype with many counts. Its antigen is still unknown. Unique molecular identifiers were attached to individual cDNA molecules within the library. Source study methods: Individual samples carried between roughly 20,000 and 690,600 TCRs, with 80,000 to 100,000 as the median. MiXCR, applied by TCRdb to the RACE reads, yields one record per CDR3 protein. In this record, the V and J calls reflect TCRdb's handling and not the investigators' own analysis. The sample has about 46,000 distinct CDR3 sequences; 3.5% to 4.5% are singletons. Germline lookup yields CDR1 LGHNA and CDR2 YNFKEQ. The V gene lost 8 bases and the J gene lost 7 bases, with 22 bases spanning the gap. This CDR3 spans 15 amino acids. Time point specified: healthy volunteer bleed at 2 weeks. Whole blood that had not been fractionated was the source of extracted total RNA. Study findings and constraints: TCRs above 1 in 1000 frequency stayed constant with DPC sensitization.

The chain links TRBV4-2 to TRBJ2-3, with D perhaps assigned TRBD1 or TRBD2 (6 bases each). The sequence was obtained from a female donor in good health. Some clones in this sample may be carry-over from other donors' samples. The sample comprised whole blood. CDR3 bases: TGTGCCAGCGAGTTTGAGACAGGAGGGTCGTATACGCAGTATTTT. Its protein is CASEFETGGSYTQYF.